The 2 T cell receptor beta chains presented below share a single source sample, sequenced in a study of molecular identifiers for immune sequencing clone quantification. TCRdb fed the PCR reads into MiXCR, producing one record per CDR3 protein. The sample contains just under 650,000 distinct CDR3 sequences, about 20% of which appear only once. The sequencing sample was made of naive CD8+ T cells from blood, with Jurkat cell RNA spiked in. Subset defined: FACS-sorted CD8+CD4-CCR7+CD45RA+ naive T cells. These receptors originate from a human donor in good health. Some libraries in this study had Jurkat cell RNA spiked in.

This clonotype came up once. It may be a read error: a sequence one base away is much more abundant. This chain uses TRBV21-1 with TRBJ2-1; TRBD2 reflects the table's D call only, with no check against the DNA. TRBV21-1 is given as a pseudogene. The length of the CDR3 is 15 residues. CDR3 in amino acids: CASSGTSGRAGEQFF. Written as DNA, the CDR3 is TGTGCCAGCAGCGGGACTAGCGGGAGGGCTGGTGAGCAGTTCTTC.

Ten or more counts support this clonotype. The gene calls are TRBV7-9 and TRBJ2-2; 10 bases are shared with TRBD1. CDR1 is SEHNR and CDR2 is FQNEAQ in the germline V gene (reference sequence). Unmatched junction bases numbered 6, after V lost 8 bases and J lost 6 bases. The CDR3 is 14 amino acids. The CDR3, as DNA: TGTGCCAGCGGCGGGACAGGGGTCCCCGGGGAGCTGTTTTTT. Encoded protein: CASGGTGVPGELFF.